A selection of T cell receptor beta chains follows, all from one sample in a study of cytomegalovirus exposure and HLA in healthy donors. Assay used: immunoSEQ multiplex PCR; TCRdb lists only in-frame clones, some missing. This table has 150,000 to 200,000 clones, around 88% appearing once. Sequenced input: PBMCs. These receptors originate from a woman aged 18-29 years in good health and CMV-seronegative. CDR3s include the opening cysteine and the closing phenylalanine or tryptophan. The order of the fields is J gene, clone size, V gene, D gene, CDR3 protein, CDR3 DNA. The D gene is left open where the match is weak. A clone size is listed for some rows: how often the clone was seen (once, few, many), or a class if it is expanded.

J: TRBJ2-3; size: few; V: TRBV4-2; D: .; CDR3: CASSPQKWPAVYTQYF; DNA: TGTGCCAGCAGCCCCCAAAAGTGGCCCGCCGTGTATACGCAGTATTTT
J: TRBJ2-5; size: .; V: TRBV5-4; D: TRBD1; CDR3: CASSFRDSNQETQYF; DNA: TGTGCCAGCAGCTTCCGGGACAGTAACCAAGAGACCCAGTACTTC
J: TRBJ2-7; size: .; V: TRBV27; D: TRBD1; CDR3: CASSGYDRGTYEQYF; DNA: TGTGCCAGCAGTGGATATGACAGGGGGACCTACGAGCAGTACTTC
J: TRBJ2-6; size: .; V: TRBV5-1; D: .; CDR3: CASTLASPLSGANVLTF; DNA: TGCGCCAGTACCTTAGCGTCCCCCCTCTCTGGGGCCAACGTCCTGACTTTC
J: TRBJ1-2; size: .; V: TRBV7-9; D: TRBD1; CDR3: CASSLDGQGGYGYTF; DNA: TGTGCCAGCAGCTTAGACGGACAGGGTGGCTATGGCTACACCTTC
J: TRBJ2-5; size: .; V: TRBV7-9; D: .; CDR3: CATLAAEPGETQYF; DNA: TGTGCCACGTTAGCGGCTGAGCCGGGGGAGACCCAGTACTTC
J: TRBJ2-2; size: once; V: TRBV29-1; D: TRBD1; CDR3: CSVITGAGELFF; DNA: TGCAGCGTTATTACAGGGGCCGGGGAGCTGTTTTTT
J: TRBJ1-1; size: .; V: TRBV28; D: TRBD1; CDR3: CASSSTDREAFF; DNA: TGTGCCAGCAGTTCCACGGACAGGGAAGCTTTCTTT
J: TRBJ2-2; size: once; V: TRBV4-2; D: .; CDR3: CASSQGHEGAGGGELFF; DNA: TGTGCCAGCAGCCAAGGCCACGAGGGAGCAGGTGGCGGGGAGCTGTTTTTT
J: TRBJ1-5; size: .; V: TRBV18; D: .; CDR3: CASSPTQASNQPQHF; DNA: TGTGCCAGCTCACCAACACAGGCTAGTAATCAGCCCCAGCATTTT
J: TRBJ1-5; size: few; V: TRBV19; D: TRBD1; CDR3: CASSMRQGANWYQPQHF; DNA: TGTGCCAGTAGTATGAGGCAGGGGGCTAATTGGTATCAGCCCCAGCATTTT
J: TRBJ2-3; size: once; V: TRBV5-1; D: .; CDR3: CASSLATDYSTDTQYF; DNA: TGCGCCAGCAGCTTGGCGACAGATTATAGCACAGATACGCAGTATTTT
J: TRBJ2-3; size: .; V: TRBV5-1; D: TRBD2; CDR3: CASSWAGGGGDTQYF; DNA: TGCGCCAGCAGCTGGGCCGGCGGGGGTGGGGATACGCAGTATTTT
J: TRBJ2-7; size: once; V: TRBV7-2; D: .; CDR3: CASSQGGSSYEQYF; DNA: TGTGCCAGCAGCCAGGGGGGCAGCTCCTACGAGCAGTACTTC
J: TRBJ1-6; size: .; V: TRBV28; D: .; CDR3: CASSSGTHSPLHF; DNA: TGTGCCAGCAGTTCGGGGACACATTCACCCCTCCACTTT
J: TRBJ2-7; size: .; V: TRBV30; D: TRBD2; CDR3: CACWGGAHAYEQYF; DNA: TGTGCCTGCTGGGGAGGGGCTCACGCCTACGAGCAGTACTTC
J: TRBJ2-5; size: .; V: TRBV5-1; D: TRBD2; CDR3: CASSLTGGPQETQYF; DNA: TGCGCCAGCAGCTTGACGGGGGGTCCTCAAGAGACCCAGTACTTC